This TCR beta chain was documented in a study of T cell changes during pregnancy in multiple sclerosis. Some clones are missing from TCRdb's copy, which holds only in-frame ones; the method was immunoSEQ multiplex PCR. The sample lists some 36,000 clones, about 90% seen once, with 0.5% to 0.85% in the top ten. Trimming took 6 bases from V and 5 from J; bases not matched to a gene: 7. This CDR3 is built from 14 residues. Germline CDR1 reads MNHEY; CDR2 reads SVGAGI. The receptor was derived from a female donor in good health, enrolled as a control in a pregnancy study. This material consisted of CD4+ T cells from peripheral blood mononuclear cells, taken in the second trimester of pregnancy. The J gene is TRBJ2-7, the V gene TRBV6-5, with 10 bases fitting TRBD1. This chain's CDR3 is CASSLDRGLDEQYF. CDR3 DNA: TGTGCCAGCAGCCTTGACAGGGGGCTCGACGAGCAGTACTTC.